This passage covers 19 T cell receptor beta chains from one sample sequenced in a study of glioma-infiltrating T cells (dated by TCRdb to about 2016). For sequencing, an Illumina MiSeq was employed. TCR alpha and beta CDR3 regions were amplified with the iRepertoire nested amplicon-rescue multiplex PCR (arm-PCR) platform from RNA. TCRdb handled the public reads itself, with Q25 trimming in fastp and clone calling in MiXCR, and kept productive beta chains. Entries that share a CDR3 protein sequence are merged under the most common genes and DNA. This sample gives roughly 190,000 distinct CDR3 sequences in total; approximately 30% of them show up just once. The ten largest make up roughly a fifth of the sample. Input material: glioma tissue, nonneoplastic brain tissue, or PBMCs (not recorded which). These receptors were collected from a human donor with low-grade glioma or glioblastoma, undergoing nonglioma brain surgery, or in good health (not recorded which).

This clonotype was detected ten times or more. The V gene is TRBV2, the J gene TRBJ2-1, with 11 bases aligning to TRBD2. V trimming: 4 bases; J trimming: 4 bases; junction bases outside the gene matches: 0. Germline CDR1 reads SNHLY; CDR2 reads FYNNEI. The CDR3 runs to 14 residues. CDR3 amino acids: CASSGLAGYNEQFF. In DNA, the CDR3 is TGTGCCAGCAGTGGACTAGCGGGGTACAATGAGCAGTTCTTC.

The table lists this clonotype with many counts. The rearrangement links TRBV2 to TRBJ2-1; TRBD1 matches at 10 bases. Germline V gene data show CDR1 as SNHLY and CDR2 as FYNNEI. This CDR3 is built from 16 residues. The ends lost 6 bases at V and 4 bases at J; junction bases unmatched: 9. This CDR3 is CASSLTRDRGYNEQFF. CDR3 nucleotide sequence: TGTGCCAGCAGCCTGACCCGGGACAGGGGTTACAATGAGCAGTTCTTC.

The table lists this clonotype with a few counts. The chain uses TRBV7-9 and TRBJ2-1; 8 nucleotides agree with TRBD2. Germline values: CDR1 SEHNR, CDR2 FQNEAQ (reference sequence). CDR3 length equals 14 residues. J gave up 6 bases and V 5 bases, and 6 bases lay outside the gene matches. The CDR3 sequence: CASSASGSGNEQFF. CDR3 DNA sequence: TGTGCCAGCAGCGCAAGCGGGAGTGGCAATGAGCAGTTCTTC.

CDR3 nucleotides: TGCGCCAGCAGCCAAGATTCGGCTAGCGGGAGTCTCGAGCAGTACTTC. Its translation is CASSQDSASGSLEQYF. This chain joins TRBV4-1 and TRBJ2-7; 10 bases fit TRBD2. The CDR3 runs 16 residues. In germline, CDR1 is MGHRA, CDR2 YSYEKL. The J segment lost 6 bases and the V segment lost 0 bases, leaving 8 bases of the junction unmatched.

The sample holds one count of this clonotype. The genes are TRBV6-1 and TRBJ2-1; the match to TRBD2 covers 10 bases. CDR1 and CDR2 from the germline V gene are MNHNS and SASEGT. The V segment lost 6 bases and the J segment 10 bases; nucleotides outside the gene matches: 9. The CDR3 length is 14 residues. The CDR3 DNA follows: TGTGCCAGCAGAGGAAGCGGGAGGGCCCGCGAGCAGTTCTTC. Its protein product is CASRGSGRAREQFF.

This clonotype was counted many times. The genes are TRBV12-3 or TRBV12-4 and TRBJ1-2, with unresolved D. The CDR3 consists of 13 residues. V was clipped by 3 bases and J by 3 bases, with 8 bases between them. CDR3: CASSFNRYYGYTF. CDR3 bases: TGTGCCAGCAGTTTTAATAGATACTATGGCTACACCTTC.

V is TRBV3-1 and J is TRBJ2-7; no reliable D call. The ends were cut back, 1 base at V and 0 bases at J, with 13 bases in the middle. CDR1 is LGHDT and CDR2 is YNNKEL in the germline V gene (reference sequence). This CDR3 comprises 16 residues. The CDR3 DNA is TGTGCCAGCAGCCAAGGTGGCAGACCCATCTCCTACGAGCAGTACTTC. This sequence encodes CASSQGGRPISYEQYF.

V usage is TRBV19 and J usage is TRBJ2-2; D is undetermined. Trimming took 5 bases from V and 0 from J, leaving 7 bases between them. Germline assignment: CDR1 LNHDA and CDR2 SQIVND (reference sequence). This CDR3 has 14 residues. In nucleotides, the CDR3 is TGTGCCAGTAGTGTAAGTCCGAACACCGGGGAGCTGTTTTTT. Protein product: CASSVSPNTGELFF.

This clonotype was seen repeatedly, ten times or more. This chain uses TRBV19 with TRBJ1-5, with D perhaps matching TRBD1 (5 bases). The germline V gene has CDR1 LNHDA and CDR2 SQIVND (reference sequence). Trimming stripped 7 bases from V and 1 base from J, with 17 bases between. CDR3 size: 16 residues. The CDR3 spells CASTLAGGYSNQPQHF. The CDR3 DNA is TGTGCCAGTACCCTAGCGGGGGGATACAGCAATCAGCCCCAGCATTTT.

Of note for this clonotype: Germline and junction disagree at one end, which may indicate a read error. The V call is TRBV7-9, the J call TRBJ2-1; 11 bases map to TRBD1. Germline V gene data show CDR1 as SEHNR and CDR2 as FQNEAQ (reference sequence). CDR3 length equals 14 residues. CDR3: CSSSLGQGVDEQFF. In DNA form, the CDR3 reads TGTTCCAGCAGCTTGGGACAGGGGGTGGATGAGCAGTTCTTC.

A note on this clonotype: With a much larger clone just one base away, this may be a read error. V is TRBV12-3 or TRBV12-4 and J is TRBJ2-7, with D perhaps TRBD2 (6 bases). This CDR3 has 15 residues. Trimming pared 4 bases from V and 0 bases from J, leaving 13 bases between. The DNA of the CDR3 is TGTGCCAGCAGTTCCGTCTGGCGGGGCTCCTACGAGCAGTACTTC. Protein product: CASSSVWRGSYEQYF.

The gene calls are TRBV7-6 and TRBJ2-1, with D perhaps TRBD2 (5 bases). CDR1 and CDR2 from the germline V gene are SGHVS and FNYEAQ. Deletions cut 0 bases from V and 1 base from J, with 16 bases between. The CDR3 runs 18 residues. Here the CDR3 reads CASSLAPPLVGSYNEQFF. The CDR3 DNA reads TGTGCCAGCAGCTTAGCCCCTCCACTAGTGGGGTCCTACAATGAGCAGTTCTTC.

As to this clonotype: It may be a read error: a sequence one base away is much more abundant. The chain combines TRBV2 with TRBJ1-5; D uncertain. The CDR3 totals 12 residues. Trimming left V 6 bases short and J 8 bases short, with 11 bases between. Germline CDR1 and CDR2: SNHLY and FYNNEI. CDR3 region: CASRSGGKPQHF. In DNA, the CDR3 is TGTGCCAGCAGATCGGGTGGGAAGCCCCAGCATTTT.

This clonotype was seen at least ten times. The chain joins TRBV6-1 to TRBJ1-4, with D unresolved. The CDR3 totals 12 residues. Deletions cut 5 bases from V and 11 bases from J, with 12 bases between. The germline V gene encodes CDR1 MNHNS and CDR2 SASEGT. The chain's CDR3 is CASSSRPYKLFF. CDR3 in DNA: TGTGCCAGCAGTTCGCGACCTTATAAACTGTTTTTT.

This clonotype was detected many times. This chain connects TRBV7-2 to TRBJ2-1; D ambiguous. Germline values: CDR1 SGHTA, CDR2 FQGNSA. V shed 0 bases and J shed 15 bases, with 12 bases lying between them. There are 12 residues in the CDR3. The CDR3 DNA sequence: TGTGCCAGCAGCTTAGCCCGCGGTTCGCCGTTCTTC. Protein: CASSLARGSPFF.

This clonotype appeared many times. The V call is TRBV10-3, the J call TRBJ2-5; D may match TRBD1 or TRBD2 (5 bases each). Trimming shortened V by 10 bases and J by 2 bases, and 14 bases separated the two germline ends. The CDR3 extends over 13 amino acids. The germline V gene encodes CDR1 ENHRY and CDR2 SYGVKD. CDR3 region: CATEGPLQETQYF. The CDR3 DNA is TGTGCCACCGAGGGACCCTTACAAGAGACCCAGTACTTC.

This clonotype was seen repeatedly, ten times or more. The rearrangement joins TRBV28 to TRBJ1-2; possibly TRBD1 for D (5 bases). Trimming cost V 7 bases and J 4 bases, with 16 bases left between them. The CDR3 runs 14 residues. Germline CDR1 reads MDHEN; CDR2 reads SYDVKM. The CDR3 loop is CASIPSGGIYGYTF. CDR3 nucleotides: TGTGCCAGCATCCCCAGTGGGGGGATCTATGGCTACACCTTC.

This chain connects TRBV12-3 or TRBV12-4 to TRBJ2-1; perhaps TRBD2 as D (6 bases). This CDR3 is built from 16 residues. V lost 6 bases to trimming and J lost 0 bases, with 15 bases between them. The CDR3 coding sequence is TGTGCCAGCAGCACATTAGCGGCCAGCTCCTACAATGAGCAGTTCTTC. Residues: CASSTLAASSYNEQFF.

Ten or more counts support this clonotype. V and J are TRBV11-2 and TRBJ2-3, with 9 bases lining up with TRBD2. Trimming took 3 bases from V and 0 from J; bases not matched to a gene: 7. The CDR3 is 17 amino acids. The germline gives CDR1 SGHAT, CDR2 FQNNGV. This chain's CDR3 is CASSFRLAGPSTDTQYF. CDR3 coding DNA: TGTGCCAGCAGCTTTCGTCTAGCGGGACCTAGCACAGATACGCAGTATTTT.